This entry describes one TCR beta chain. Other DNA sequences in the same sample also yield this CDR3. Germline assignment: CDR1 SGHTA and CDR2 FQGTGA. Trimming took 1 base from V and 1 from J, leaving 8 bases between them. This CDR3 region has 14 residues. The sample comes from a study of blood T cell repertoires in COVID-19. Background on the study: The United States, Italy and Spain supplied acute and convalescent COVID-19 samples.

Original handling: By means of reference gene primer amplification, nucleated cell counts were estimated. TCRdb's table, derived via immunoSEQ multiplex PCR, lists solely in-frame clones and lacks some. Clone size and the V and J calls come from that table; the DNA yielded D and trimming. The data show about 480,000 clones, around 89% seen once. The chain carries TRBV7-3 and TRBJ2-7, with D possibly TRBD2 on 5 matching bases. The sequencing input was peripheral blood. The source is a woman in her 30s with acute or convalescent COVID-19. The chain's CDR3 is CASSLKPGSYEQYF. For the CDR3, the DNA is TGTGCCAGCAGCTTAAAACCGGGGTCCTACGAGCAGTACTTC. Filled out from reference TRBV7-3 and TRBJ2-7, the complete variable domain reads GAGVSQTPSNKVTEKGKYVELRCDPISGHTALYWYRQSLGQGPEFLIYFQGTGAADDSGLPNDRFFAVRPEGSVSTLKIQRTERGDSAVYLCASSLKPGSYEQYFGPGTRLTVT.